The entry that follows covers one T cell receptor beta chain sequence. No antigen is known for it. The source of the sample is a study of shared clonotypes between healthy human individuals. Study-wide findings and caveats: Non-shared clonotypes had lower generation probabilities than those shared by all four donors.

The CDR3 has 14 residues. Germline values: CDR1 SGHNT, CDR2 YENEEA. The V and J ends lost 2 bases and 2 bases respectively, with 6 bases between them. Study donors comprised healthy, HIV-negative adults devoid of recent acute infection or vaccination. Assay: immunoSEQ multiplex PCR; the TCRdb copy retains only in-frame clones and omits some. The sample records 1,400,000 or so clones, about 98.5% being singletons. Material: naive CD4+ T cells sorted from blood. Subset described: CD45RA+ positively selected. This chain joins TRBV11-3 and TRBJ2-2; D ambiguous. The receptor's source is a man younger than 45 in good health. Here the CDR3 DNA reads TGTGCCAGCAGCTTACGTCGTAACACCGGGGAGCTGTTTTTT. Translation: CASSLRRNTGELFF. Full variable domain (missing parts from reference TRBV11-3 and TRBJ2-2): EAGVVQSPRYKIIEKKQPVAFWCNPISGHNTLYWYLQNLGQGPELLIRYENEEAVDDSQLPKDRFSAERLKGVDSTLKIQPAELGDSAVYLCASSLRRNTGELFFGEGSRLTVL.